This paragraph reports one T cell receptor beta chain. The sample is drawn from a study of shared T cell receptors in the human thymus. The CDR3 contains 13 residues. V dropped 2 bases and J dropped 8 bases, with 12 bases sitting between them. Germline V lookup: CDR1 MNHEY, CDR2 SVGAGI. Produced via immunoSEQ multiplex PCR; TCRdb's table is partial and in-frame only. The table shows hundreds of thousands of clones, with 70% to 90% occurring only once. These data were also filed under a second study, of human thymus T cells. That report notes: Resections removed during corrective heart surgery provided the thymus tissue used. Thymic and blood repertoires seemed to show skewed V and J gene use. Thymic repertoires overlap heavily among unrelated individuals, related research has reported.

The clonotype originates from a girl younger than two with a congenital heart defect. The chain combines TRBV6-5 with TRBJ1-2; the D is unclear. Source material: thymocytes. CDR3 sequence (DNA): TGTGCCAGCAGTTACGTCGGGGTGGGCGGCTACACCTTC. Its translation is CASSYVGVGGYTF.